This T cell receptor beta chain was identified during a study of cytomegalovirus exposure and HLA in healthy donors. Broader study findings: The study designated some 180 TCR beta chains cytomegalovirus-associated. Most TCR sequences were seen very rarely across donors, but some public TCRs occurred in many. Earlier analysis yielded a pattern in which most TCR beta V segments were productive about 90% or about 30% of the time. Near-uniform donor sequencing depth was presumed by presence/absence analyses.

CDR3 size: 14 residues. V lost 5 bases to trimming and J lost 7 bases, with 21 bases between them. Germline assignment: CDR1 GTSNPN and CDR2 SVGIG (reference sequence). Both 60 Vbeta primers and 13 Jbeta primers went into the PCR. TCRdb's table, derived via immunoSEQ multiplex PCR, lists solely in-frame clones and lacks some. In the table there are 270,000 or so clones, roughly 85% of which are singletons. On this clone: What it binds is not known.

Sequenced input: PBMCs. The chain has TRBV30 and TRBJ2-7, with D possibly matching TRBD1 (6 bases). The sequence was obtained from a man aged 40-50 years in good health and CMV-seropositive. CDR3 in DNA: TGTGCCTGGCGGCCGGGACCACAAAGGGGGGAGCAGTACTTC. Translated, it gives CAWRPGPQRGEQYF.